This T cell receptor beta chain was identified during a study of OX40 agonist ivuxolimab in advanced cancers. V was trimmed by 6 bases and J by 4 bases, leaving 14 bases between them. Germline V lookup: CDR1 SGDLS, CDR2 YYNGEE. The length of the CDR3 is 13 residues. Measured with immunoSEQ multiplex PCR; TCRdb has only the in-frame clones, and not every one. This table has 70,000 or so clones, about 82% appearing once. Sample: CD4+ or CD8+ T cells sorted from blood, taken in a trial of the OX40 agonist ivuxolimab. This clonotype was obtained from an adult with an advanced solid tumor such as melanoma, head and neck, liver or kidney cancer. This chain connects TRBV9 to TRBJ2-7; D is undetermined. The DNA for the CDR3 is TGTGCCAGCACTCGACCCTTAAGGTACGAGCAGTACGTC. Protein: CASTRPLRYEQYV.